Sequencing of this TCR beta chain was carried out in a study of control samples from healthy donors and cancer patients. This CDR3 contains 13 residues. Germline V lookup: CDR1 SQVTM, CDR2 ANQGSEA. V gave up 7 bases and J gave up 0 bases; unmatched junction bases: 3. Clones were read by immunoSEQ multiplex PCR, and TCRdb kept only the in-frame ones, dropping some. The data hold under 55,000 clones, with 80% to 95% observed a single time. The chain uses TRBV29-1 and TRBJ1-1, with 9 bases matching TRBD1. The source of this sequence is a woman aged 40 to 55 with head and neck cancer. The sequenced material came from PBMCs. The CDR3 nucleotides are TGCAGCGGCGGGACAGGGTTGAACACTGAAGCTTTCTTT. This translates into CSGGTGLNTEAFF.